A single sample is the source of the 25 T cell receptor beta chains below, sequenced in a study of blood T cell repertoires in COVID-19. Profiled with immunoSEQ multiplex PCR; TCRdb holds only in-frame clones, not every one. Of more than 300,000 clones in the sample, 85% to 90% were seen once. Sequencing was carried out using PBMCs or T cells enriched from blood (not recorded which). The receptors were gathered from a woman between 18 and 30 years old who had recovered from COVID-19.

The chain has TRBV28 and TRBJ2-3; perhaps TRBD1 as D (6 bases). V lost 1 base to trimming and J lost 4 bases, with 12 bases between them. This CDR3 has 15 residues. Looked up from germline, CDR1 is MDHEN and CDR2 is SYDVKM. CDR3 loop: CASSLFQGGADTQYF. The CDR3 DNA sequence: TGTGCCAGCAGTTTATTTCAAGGGGGAGCAGATACGCAGTATTTT.

The rearrangement joins TRBV28 to TRBJ1-6; D might be TRBD1 (5 bases). The V gene's germline CDR1 is MDHEN and CDR2 SYDVKM. The ends were cut back, 3 bases at V and 9 bases at J, with 15 bases in the middle. The length of the CDR3 is 15 residues. The CDR3 reads CASSFSGNIGSPLHF. The CDR3, as DNA: TGTGCCAGCAGTTTTTCAGGGAATATAGGTTCACCCCTCCACTTT.

The V call is TRBV30, the J call TRBJ2-5, with D unclear. Germline assignment: CDR1 GTSNPN and CDR2 SVGIG (reference sequence). The V and J ends lost 4 bases and 3 bases respectively, with 9 bases between them. The CDR3 is made up of 12 amino acids. CDR3 nucleotides: TGTGCCTGGAATGCTAATGAAGAGACCCAGTACTTC. As protein: CAWNANEETQYF.

The genes are TRBV4-2 and TRBJ1-5, with TRBD1 matching 7 bases. This CDR3 is built from 16 residues. Looked up from germline, CDR1 is LGHNA and CDR2 is YNFKEQ. V lost 2 bases to trimming and J lost 3 bases; unmatched junction nucleotides: 7. CDR3 nucleotides: TGTGCCAGCAGCCAAACTAGGGACAGTTACAATCAGCCCCAGCATTTT. It is translated as CASSQTRDSYNQPQHF.

The CDR3 bases are TGTGCTAGTGGAAGGGGCCCTGGGGCTGAAGCTTTCTTT. Translated: CASGRGPGAEAFF. The rearrangement uses TRBV12-5 and TRBJ1-1, with a weak D call TRBD1 (5 bases). The V and J ends lost 6 bases and 6 bases respectively, with 14 bases between them. The CDR3 has 13 amino acids. Germline V gene sequence: CDR1 LGHNT, CDR2 FRNRAP.

This sequence joins TRBV27 and TRBJ1-1, with D maybe TRBD1 (5 bases). The CDR3 consists of 12 residues. Trimming shortened V by 3 bases and J by 10 bases, and 12 bases separated the two germline ends. The germline gives CDR1 MNHEY, CDR2 SMNVEV (reference sequence). The CDR3: CASSFGGDRAFF. The CDR3 DNA reads as TGTGCCAGCAGTTTCGGGGGGGATCGAGCTTTCTTT.

The chain links TRBV5-5 to TRBJ1-3; TRBD1 agrees at 7 bases. This CDR3 contains 14 residues. V gave up 4 bases and J gave up 0 bases; unmatched junction bases: 1. Germline V gene data show CDR1 as SGHKS and CDR2 as YYEKEE (reference sequence). The CDR3 coding sequence is TGTGCCAGCAGCGGGGACAGCTCTGGAAACACCATATATTTT. Translating it yields CASSGDSSGNTIYF. Drawing the rest from reference TRBV5-5 and TRBJ1-3, the complete variable domain is DAGVTQSPTHLIKTRGQQVTLRCSPISGHKSVSWYQQVLGQGPQFIFQYYEKEERGRGNFPDRFSARQFPNYSSELNVNALLLGDSALYLCASSGDSSGNTIYFGEGSWLTVV.

This clone showed up just once. The V and J genes are TRBV7-6 and TRBJ1-3; the D gene is possibly TRBD1 (5 bases). This CDR3 region has 17 residues. Trimming removed 4 bases at V and 2 bases at J, with 18 bases between. Per germline, CDR1 SGHVS and CDR2 FNYEAQ. The CDR3 region is CASSSQKGRGTGNTIYF. The CDR3 DNA follows: TGTGCCAGCAGCTCCCAAAAGGGGAGGGGAACTGGAAACACCATATATTTT. The full variable domain, rest sourced from reference TRBV7-6 and TRBJ1-3, is GAGVSQSPRYKVTKRGQDVALRCDPISGHVSLYWYRQALGQGPEFLTYFNYEAQQDKSGLPNDRFSAERPEGSISTLTIQRTEQRDSAMYRCASSSQKGRGTGNTIYFGEGSWLTVV.

This clone was counted a single time. The genes are TRBV6-1 and TRBJ1-2, with D possibly being TRBD1 (5 bases). The length of the CDR3 is 17 residues. Germline V gene data show CDR1 as MNHNS and CDR2 as SASEGT. V lost 3 bases and J 4 bases, leaving 21 bases between the germline ends. DNA of the CDR3: TGTGCCAGCAGTGACGAGGTCTCCAAGGGGATATCCTATGGCTACACCTTC. Its translation is CASSDEVSKGISYGYTF.

V gene TRBV30 combines with J gene TRBJ1-1; D not certain. V lost 4 bases and J 3 bases, leaving 9 bases between the germline ends. CDR1 is GTSNPN, CDR2 SVGIG, per germline (reference sequence). The CDR3 consists of 12 residues. The CDR3: CAWKRGDTEAFF. CDR3 DNA sequence: TGTGCCTGGAAACGGGGTGACACTGAAGCTTTCTTT.

This clone has a single count. V usage is TRBV6-5 and J usage is TRBJ1-3; the match to TRBD1 covers 8 bases. The CDR3 totals 15 residues. Trimming at V came to 0 bases and at J to 2 bases, leaving 0 bases not matched to a gene. Per the germline V gene, CDR1 is MNHEY and CDR2 is SVGAGI. CDR3 sequence: CASSYSDRAGNTIYF. DNA of the CDR3: TGTGCCAGCAGTTACTCGGACAGGGCTGGAAACACCATATATTTT.

J is TRBJ2-2 and V is TRBV10-3; D possibly corresponds to TRBD2 (6 bases). CDR3 size: 17 residues. Trimming removed 3 bases at V and 6 bases at J, with 20 bases between. Germline V gene data show CDR1 as ENHRY and CDR2 as SYGVKD. CDR3 in amino acids: CAISDSEGSTGAGELFF. The CDR3 DNA follows: TGTGCCATCAGTGATTCGGAGGGGTCGACTGGGGCCGGGGAGCTGTTTTTT.

V is TRBV24-1 and J is TRBJ1-5; 7 bases fit TRBD1. With V trimmed by 9 bases and J by 6 bases, 7 bases remained unmatched. Germline-derived CDR1 and CDR2 are KGHDR and SFDVKD. This CDR3 has 13 residues. DNA of the CDR3: TGTGCCACCTCGGAGGGGGCGGGTCAGCCCCAGCATTTT. This sequence encodes CATSEGAGQPQHF.

This rearrangement joins TRBV10-1 to TRBJ1-6, with D maybe TRBD1 (6 bases). The CDR3 has 13 residues. Trimming removed 5 bases from V and 10 bases from J, with 12 bases in between. The germline V gene has CDR1 WNHNN and CDR2 SYGVQD (reference sequence). CDR3 sequence reads: CASSPGVGSPLHF. CDR3 DNA: TGCGCCAGCAGTCCAGGGGTAGGATCACCCCTCCACTTT.

The chain is built from TRBV3-1 (or the pseudogene TRBV3-2) and TRBJ1-2, with D perhaps matching TRBD1 (6 bases). Trimming took 2 bases from V and 2 from J, leaving 21 bases between them. This CDR3 comprises 18 residues. The germline CDR1 and CDR2 sequences are LGHDT and YNNKEL (reference sequence). The CDR3 spells CASSQIPGGGQRNYGYTF. DNA of the CDR3: TGTGCCAGCAGCCAAATTCCGGGGGGCGGCCAGAGAAACTATGGCTACACCTTC.

CDR3 protein: CATSRGRSATHTGELFF. CDR3 bases: TGTGCCACCAGCAGAGGGCGGTCAGCTACTCACACCGGGGAGCTGTTTTTT. The chain links TRBV15 to TRBJ2-2; unclear D gene. The CDR3 length is 17 residues. V lost 1 base to trimming and J lost 3 bases, with 15 bases between them. Germline lookup yields CDR1 LNHNV and CDR2 YYDKDF (reference sequence).

A single count supports this clone. The rearrangement links TRBV7-3 to TRBJ2-2; D might be TRBD2 (5 bases). Germline V lookup: CDR1 SGHTA, CDR2 FQGTGA. Trimming cost V 5 bases and J 5 bases, with 12 bases left between them. This CDR3 has 14 residues. As DNA, the CDR3 is TGTGCCAGCAGCGTCGGGATTGCTACCGGGGAGCTGTTTTTT. Protein sequence: CASSVGIATGELFF.

This chain joins TRBV5-1 and TRBJ1-3; 7 positions match TRBD1. CDR1 and CDR2 (germline): SGHRS, YFSETQ. CDR3 length equals 14 residues. The J segment lost 6 bases and the V segment lost 3 bases, leaving 6 bases of the junction unmatched. CDR3 nucleotide sequence: TGCGCCAGCAGCTGGGGCGGACAGGAAAACACCATATATTTT. Translated: CASSWGGQENTIYF.

The chain has TRBV5-5 and TRBJ2-7; 10 positions agree with TRBD1. The germline V gene has CDR1 SGHKS and CDR2 YYEKEE (reference sequence). The junction had 8 bases not matched to a gene; V was cut back by 4 bases and J by 7 bases. This CDR3 contains 14 residues. The CDR3 reads CASSLGTGVWEQYF. CDR3 in DNA: TGTGCCAGCAGCCTAGGGACAGGGGTTTGGGAGCAGTACTTC. The whole variable domain, remainder taken from reference TRBV5-5 and TRBJ2-7, is DAGVTQSPTHLIKTRGQQVTLRCSPISGHKSVSWYQQVLGQGPQFIFQYYEKEERGRGNFPDRFSARQFPNYSSELNVNALLLGDSALYLCASSLGTGVWEQYFGPGTRLTVT.

The V and J genes are TRBV19 and TRBJ1-2, with a tentative D call TRBD1 (5 bases). V dropped 1 base and J dropped 4 bases, with 10 bases sitting between them. CDR1 and CDR2 from the germline V gene are LNHDA and SQIVND (reference sequence). This CDR3 has 14 amino acids. The CDR3 sequence: CASSIGGQSYGYTF. DNA of the CDR3: TGTGCCAGTAGTATAGGAGGACAAAGCTATGGCTACACCTTC.

This sequence joins TRBV3-1 (or the pseudogene TRBV3-2) and TRBJ1-2; no reliable D call. This CDR3 contains 14 residues. Per the germline V gene, CDR1 is LGHDT and CDR2 is YNNKEL (reference sequence). V was shortened by 1 base and J by 5 bases, with 11 bases between the two germline ends. CDR3 amino acids: CASSQGNSGYGYTF. In nucleotides, the CDR3 is TGTGCCAGCAGCCAAGGGAATAGCGGTTATGGCTACACCTTC.

This chain uses TRBV4-1 with TRBJ2-7; D gene unclear. The CDR3 spans 14 residues. V lost 4 bases to trimming and J lost 0 bases, with 10 bases between them. Germline-derived CDR1 and CDR2 are MGHRA and YSYEKL. CDR3 DNA sequence: TGCGCCAGCAGCCCCATTGACACCTCCTACGAGCAGTACTTC. Translating gives CASSPIDTSYEQYF.

The V gene is TRBV7-2, the J gene TRBJ2-7; a possible D gene is TRBD2 (5 bases). CDR3 length equals 14 residues. The V end was cut by 5 bases, the J end by 5 bases, with 16 bases between. The germline gives CDR1 SGHTA, CDR2 FQGNSA. CDR3 loop: CASSPLGKYNEQYF. The CDR3 DNA is TGTGCCAGCAGCCCCCTCGGGAAGTACAACGAGCAGTACTTC.

V and J are TRBV19 and TRBJ1-6; 8 nucleotides line up with TRBD1. J gave up 9 bases and V 6 bases, and 7 bases lay outside the gene matches. Germline loops: CDR1 LNHDA, CDR2 SQIVND (reference sequence). The CDR3 runs 14 residues. The CDR3 sequence is CASRMDRVGSPLHF. The DNA of the CDR3 is TGTGCCAGTAGGATGGACAGGGTTGGTTCACCCCTCCACTTT.

Regarding this clone: The DNA is left out, because the CDR3 cannot be placed on it with certainty; the CDR3 is given as TCRdb lists it. V usage is TRBV4-1 and J usage is TRBJ2-1; TRBD2 is taken as the D call from the table, unchecked against the DNA. Counting both end residues, the CDR3 totals 13 amino acids. Germline loops: CDR1 MGHRA, CDR2 YSYEKL. CDR3 amino acids: CASSQVGAGSTFF.